In its sample, the clone carrying this T cell receptor (beta chain) was seen once. As yet, its antigen is unknown. Study donors comprised healthy, HIV-negative adults devoid of recent acute infection or vaccination. The sample is drawn from a study of shared clonotypes between healthy human individuals. Overall study results and limits: In the sorted subsets, rarefaction showed sequencing was incomplete despite large depth. Several donors shared about 5% of their naive CD4 clonotypes. Larger richness was generally estimated for naive than memory subsets.

The CDR3 extends over 15 amino acids. Germline CDR1 reads SGHRS; CDR2 reads YFSETQ. V trimming: 0 bases; J trimming: 4 bases; junction bases outside the gene matches: 6. Here immunoSEQ multiplex PCR was the method, and the copy in TCRdb shows in-frame clones only, minus some. Here the sample spans roughly 2.2 million clones, roughly 92% being singletons. Sequencing used naive CD4+ T cells from PBMCs. Subset: CD45RA+ positively selected. The TCR was taken from a man younger than 35 in good health. Some clones in this sample may be carry-over from other donors' samples. The V call is TRBV5-1, the J call TRBJ2-7, with TRBD2 identical over 8 bases. The CDR3 here is CASSLERGTLYEQYF. In DNA, the CDR3 is TGCGCCAGCAGCTTGGAGCGGGGGACATTATACGAGCAGTACTTC.